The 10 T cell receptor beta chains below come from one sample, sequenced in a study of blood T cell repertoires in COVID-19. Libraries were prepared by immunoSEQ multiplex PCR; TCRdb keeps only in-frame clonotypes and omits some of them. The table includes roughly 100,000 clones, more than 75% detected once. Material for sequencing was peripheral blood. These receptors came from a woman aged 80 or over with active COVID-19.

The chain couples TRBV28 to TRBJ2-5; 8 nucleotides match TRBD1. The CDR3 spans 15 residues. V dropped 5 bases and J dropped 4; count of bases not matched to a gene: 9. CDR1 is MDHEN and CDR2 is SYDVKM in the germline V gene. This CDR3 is CASSPTGAVGETQYF. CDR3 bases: TGTGCCAGCAGTCCGACAGGGGCGGTCGGAGAGACCCAGTACTTC.

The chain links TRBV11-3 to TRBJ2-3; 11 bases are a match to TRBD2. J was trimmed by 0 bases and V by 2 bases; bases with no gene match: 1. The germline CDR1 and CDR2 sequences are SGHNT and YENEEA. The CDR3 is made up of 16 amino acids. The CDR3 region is CASSLRLAGSTDTQYF. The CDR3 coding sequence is TGTGCCAGCAGCTTAAGACTAGCGGGGAGCACAGATACGCAGTATTTT.

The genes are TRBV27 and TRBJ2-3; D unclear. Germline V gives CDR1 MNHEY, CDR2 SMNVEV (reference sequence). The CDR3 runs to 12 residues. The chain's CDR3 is CATAPDTDTQYF. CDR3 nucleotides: TGTGCTACAGCACCTGACACAGATACGCAGTATTTT.

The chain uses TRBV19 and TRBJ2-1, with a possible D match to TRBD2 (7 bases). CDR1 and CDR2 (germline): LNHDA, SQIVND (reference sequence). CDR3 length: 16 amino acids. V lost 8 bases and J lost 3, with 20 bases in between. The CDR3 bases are TGTGCCAGTCACCAGGGGCGGGAGCGTCTCTACAATGAGCAGTTCTTC. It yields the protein CASHQGRERLYNEQFF.

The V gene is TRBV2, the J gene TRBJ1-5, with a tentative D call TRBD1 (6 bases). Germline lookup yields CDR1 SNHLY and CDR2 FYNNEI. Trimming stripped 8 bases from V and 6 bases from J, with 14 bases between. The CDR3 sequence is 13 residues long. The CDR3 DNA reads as TGTGCCAGCGCGTTACAGGGATTTCAGCCCCAGCATTTT. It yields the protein CASALQGFQPQHF.

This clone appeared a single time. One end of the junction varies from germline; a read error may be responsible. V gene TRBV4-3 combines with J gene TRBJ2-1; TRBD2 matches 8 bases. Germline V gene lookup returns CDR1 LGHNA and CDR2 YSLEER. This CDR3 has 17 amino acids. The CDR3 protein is CARSQVLAGGPGGGQFF. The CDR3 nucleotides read TGCGCCCGCAGCCAAGTTCTCGCGGGCGGGCCCGGGGGGGGGCAGTTCTTC.

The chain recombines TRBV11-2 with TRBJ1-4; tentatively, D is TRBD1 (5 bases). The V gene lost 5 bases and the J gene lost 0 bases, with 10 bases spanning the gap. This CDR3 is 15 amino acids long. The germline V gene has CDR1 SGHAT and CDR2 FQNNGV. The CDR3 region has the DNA TGTGCCAGCAGCCCCTGGGGCGCAACTAATGAAAAACTGTTTTTT. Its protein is CASSPWGATNEKLFF.

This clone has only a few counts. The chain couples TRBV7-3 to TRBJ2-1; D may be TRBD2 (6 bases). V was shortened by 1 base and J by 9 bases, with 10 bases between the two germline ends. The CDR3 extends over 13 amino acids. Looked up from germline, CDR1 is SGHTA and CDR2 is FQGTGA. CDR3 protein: CASSLKAGTEQFF. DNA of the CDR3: TGTGCCAGCAGCTTAAAGGCGGGAACTGAGCAGTTCTTC.

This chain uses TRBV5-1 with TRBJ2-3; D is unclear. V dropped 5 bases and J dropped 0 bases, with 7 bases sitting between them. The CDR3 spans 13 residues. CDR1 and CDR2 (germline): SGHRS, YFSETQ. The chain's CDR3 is CASRGESTDTQYF. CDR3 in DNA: TGCGCCAGCAGAGGAGAGAGCACAGATACGCAGTATTTT.

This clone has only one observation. The CDR3 spells CASTPGGRDNQPQHF. CDR3 nucleotides: TGTGCCAGCACCCCGGGGGGGCGGGACAATCAGCCCCAGCATTTT. The genes are TRBV28 and TRBJ1-5, with D possibly being TRBD1 (6 bases). The germline V gene has CDR1 MDHEN and CDR2 SYDVKM. The CDR3 is 15 amino acids. Deletions cut 7 bases from V and 3 bases from J, with 16 bases between. The variable domain in full, with the rest retrieved from reference TRBV28 and TRBJ1-5, is DVKVTQSSRYLVKRTGEKVFLECVQDMDHENMFWYRQDPGLGLRLIYFSYDVKMKEKGDIPEGYSVSREKKERFSLILESASTNQTSMYLCASTPGGRDNQPQHFGDGTRLSIL.